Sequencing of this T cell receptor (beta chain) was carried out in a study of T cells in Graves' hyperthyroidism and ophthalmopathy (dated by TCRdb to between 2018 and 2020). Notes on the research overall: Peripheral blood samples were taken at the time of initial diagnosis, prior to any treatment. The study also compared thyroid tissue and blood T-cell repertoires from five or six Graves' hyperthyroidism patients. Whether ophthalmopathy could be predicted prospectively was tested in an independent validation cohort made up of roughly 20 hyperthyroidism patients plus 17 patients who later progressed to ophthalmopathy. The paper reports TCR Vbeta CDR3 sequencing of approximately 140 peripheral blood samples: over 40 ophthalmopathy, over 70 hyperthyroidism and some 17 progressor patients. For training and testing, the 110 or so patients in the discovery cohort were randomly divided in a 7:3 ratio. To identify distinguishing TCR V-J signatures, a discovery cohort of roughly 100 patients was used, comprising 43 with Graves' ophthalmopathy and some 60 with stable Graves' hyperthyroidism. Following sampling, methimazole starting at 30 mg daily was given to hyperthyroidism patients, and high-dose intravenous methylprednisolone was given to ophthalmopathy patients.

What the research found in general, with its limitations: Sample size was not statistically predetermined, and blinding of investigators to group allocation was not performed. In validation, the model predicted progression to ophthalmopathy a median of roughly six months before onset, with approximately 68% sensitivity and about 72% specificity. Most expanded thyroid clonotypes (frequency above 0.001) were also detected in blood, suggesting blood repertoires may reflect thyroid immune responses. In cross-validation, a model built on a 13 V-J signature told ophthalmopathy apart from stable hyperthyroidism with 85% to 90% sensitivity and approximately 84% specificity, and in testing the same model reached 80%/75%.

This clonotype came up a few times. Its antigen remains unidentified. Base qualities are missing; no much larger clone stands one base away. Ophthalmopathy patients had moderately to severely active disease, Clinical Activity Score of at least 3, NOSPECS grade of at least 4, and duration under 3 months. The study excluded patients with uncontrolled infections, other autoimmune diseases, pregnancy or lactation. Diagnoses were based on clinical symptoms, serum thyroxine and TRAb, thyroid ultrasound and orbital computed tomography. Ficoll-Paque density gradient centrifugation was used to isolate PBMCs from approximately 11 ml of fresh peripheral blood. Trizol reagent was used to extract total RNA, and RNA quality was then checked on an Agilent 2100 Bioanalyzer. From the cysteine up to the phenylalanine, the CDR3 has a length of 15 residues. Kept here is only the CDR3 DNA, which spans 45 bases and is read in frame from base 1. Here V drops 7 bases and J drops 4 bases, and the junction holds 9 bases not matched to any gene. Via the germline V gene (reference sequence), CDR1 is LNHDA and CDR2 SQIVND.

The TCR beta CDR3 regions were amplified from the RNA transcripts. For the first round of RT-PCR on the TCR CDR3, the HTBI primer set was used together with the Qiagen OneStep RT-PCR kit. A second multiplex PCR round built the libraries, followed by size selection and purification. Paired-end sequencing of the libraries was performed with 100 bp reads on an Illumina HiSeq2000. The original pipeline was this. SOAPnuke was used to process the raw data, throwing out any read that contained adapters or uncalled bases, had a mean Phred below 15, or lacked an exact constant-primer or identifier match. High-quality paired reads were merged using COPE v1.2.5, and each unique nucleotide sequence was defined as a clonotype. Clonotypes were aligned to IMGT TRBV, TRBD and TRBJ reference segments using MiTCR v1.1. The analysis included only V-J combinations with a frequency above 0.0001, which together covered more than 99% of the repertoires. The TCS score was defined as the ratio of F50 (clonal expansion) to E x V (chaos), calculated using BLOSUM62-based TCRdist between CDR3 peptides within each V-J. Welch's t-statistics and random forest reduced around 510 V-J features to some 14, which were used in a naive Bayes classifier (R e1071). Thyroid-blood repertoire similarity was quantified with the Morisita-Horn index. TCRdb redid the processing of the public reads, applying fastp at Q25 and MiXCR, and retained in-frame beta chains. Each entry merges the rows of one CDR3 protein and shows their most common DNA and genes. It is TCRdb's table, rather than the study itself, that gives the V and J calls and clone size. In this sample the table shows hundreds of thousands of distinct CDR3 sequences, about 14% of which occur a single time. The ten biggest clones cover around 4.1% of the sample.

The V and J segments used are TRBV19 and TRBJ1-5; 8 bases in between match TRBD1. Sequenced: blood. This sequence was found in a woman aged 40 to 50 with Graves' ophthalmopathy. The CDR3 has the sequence CASNPDREGNQPQHF. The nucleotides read TGTGCCAGTAACCCGGACAGGGAAGGAAATCAGCCCCAGCATTTT.